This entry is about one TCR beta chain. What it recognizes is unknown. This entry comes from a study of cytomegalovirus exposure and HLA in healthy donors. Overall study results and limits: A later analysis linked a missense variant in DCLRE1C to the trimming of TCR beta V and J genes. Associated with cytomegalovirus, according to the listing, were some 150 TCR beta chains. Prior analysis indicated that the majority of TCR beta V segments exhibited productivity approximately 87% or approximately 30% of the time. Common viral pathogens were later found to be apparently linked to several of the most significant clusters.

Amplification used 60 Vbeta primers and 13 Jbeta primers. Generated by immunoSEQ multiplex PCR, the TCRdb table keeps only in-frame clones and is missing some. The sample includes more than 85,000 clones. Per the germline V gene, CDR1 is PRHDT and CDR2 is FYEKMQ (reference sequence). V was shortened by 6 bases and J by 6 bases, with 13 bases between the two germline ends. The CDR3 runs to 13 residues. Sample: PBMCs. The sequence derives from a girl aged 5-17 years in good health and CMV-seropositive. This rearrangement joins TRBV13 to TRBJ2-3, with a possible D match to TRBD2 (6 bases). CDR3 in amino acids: CASRRGEGDTQYF. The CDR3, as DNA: TGTGCCAGCAGACGCGGGGAAGGCGATACGCAGTATTTT.